This TCR beta chain emerged from a study of T cell responses to AZD1222 COVID-19 vaccine. Sequencing used immunoSEQ multiplex PCR; TCRdb keeps in-frame clones, though not all of them. The sample lists about 130,000 clones, approximately 88% seen once, with roughly 5.7% in the top ten. CDR3 length: 15 amino acids. Trimming shortened V by 4 bases and J by 4 bases, and 11 bases separated the two germline ends. Per the germline V gene, CDR1 is MGHDK and CDR2 is SYGVNS. This clonotype was obtained from an adult who received the AZD1222 COVID-19 vaccine. The V gene is TRBV25-1, the J gene TRBJ2-6, with no clear D. This sample comprised peripheral blood, obtained 28 days after the second AZD1222 dose. The DNA of the CDR3 is TGTGCCAGCAGTGTCGGTCTCGCCGGGGCCAACGTCCTGACTTTC. It specifies CASSVGLAGANVLTF.